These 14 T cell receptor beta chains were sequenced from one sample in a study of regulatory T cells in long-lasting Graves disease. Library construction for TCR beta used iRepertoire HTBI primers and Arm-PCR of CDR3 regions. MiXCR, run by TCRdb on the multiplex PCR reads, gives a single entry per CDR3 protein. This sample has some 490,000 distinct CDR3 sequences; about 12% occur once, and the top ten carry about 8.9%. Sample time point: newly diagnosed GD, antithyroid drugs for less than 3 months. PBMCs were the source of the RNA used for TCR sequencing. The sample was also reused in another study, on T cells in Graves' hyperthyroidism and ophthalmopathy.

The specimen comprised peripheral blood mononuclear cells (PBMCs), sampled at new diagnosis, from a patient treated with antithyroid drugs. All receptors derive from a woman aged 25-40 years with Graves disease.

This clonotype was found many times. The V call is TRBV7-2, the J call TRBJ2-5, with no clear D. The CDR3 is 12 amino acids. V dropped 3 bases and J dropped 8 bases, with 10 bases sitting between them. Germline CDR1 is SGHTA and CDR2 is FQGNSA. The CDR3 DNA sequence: TGTGCCAGCAGCTTGAACACCGGAACCCAGTACTTC. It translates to CASSLNTGTQYF.

The CDR3 coding sequence is TGTGCCAGCAGCTTCCTCACAGGGACTGGAAACACCATATATTTT. Protein sequence: CASSFLTGTGNTIYF. The rearrangement joins TRBV7-2 to TRBJ1-3; TRBD1 is a possible D gene (6 bases). The CDR3 covers 15 residues. V was trimmed by 3 bases and J by 2 bases, leaving 11 bases between them. The V gene's germline CDR1 is SGHTA and CDR2 FQGNSA.

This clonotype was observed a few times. The CDR3 DNA reads as TGTGCCAGCTCTGAAGTGGCTAGCGGGCCAGATACGCAGTATTTT. It specifies CASSEVASGPDTQYF. The chain couples TRBV6-1 to TRBJ2-3; 8 bases align to TRBD2. Trimming at V came to 8 bases and at J to 4 bases, leaving 11 bases not matched to a gene. CDR3 length: 15 residues. The V gene's germline CDR1 is MNHNS and CDR2 SASEGT.

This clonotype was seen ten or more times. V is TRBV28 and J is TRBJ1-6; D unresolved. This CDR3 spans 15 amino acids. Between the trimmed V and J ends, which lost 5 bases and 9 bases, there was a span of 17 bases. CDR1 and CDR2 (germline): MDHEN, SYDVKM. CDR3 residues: CASSGKTRVVSPLHF. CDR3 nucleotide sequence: TGTGCCAGCAGTGGAAAGACAAGGGTCGTTTCACCCCTCCACTTT. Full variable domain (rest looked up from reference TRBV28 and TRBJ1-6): DVKVTQSSRYLVKRTGEKVFLECVQDMDHENMFWYRQDPGLGLRLIYFSYDVKMKEKGDIPEGYSVSREKKERFSLILESASTNQTSMYLCASSGKTRVVSPLHFGNGTRLTVT.

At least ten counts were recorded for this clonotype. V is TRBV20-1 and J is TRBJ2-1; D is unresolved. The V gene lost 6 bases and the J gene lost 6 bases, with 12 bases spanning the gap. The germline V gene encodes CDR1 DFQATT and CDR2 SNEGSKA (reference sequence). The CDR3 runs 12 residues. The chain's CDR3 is CSATGFFNEQFF. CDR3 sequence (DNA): TGCAGTGCAACCGGTTTTTTCAATGAGCAGTTCTTC.

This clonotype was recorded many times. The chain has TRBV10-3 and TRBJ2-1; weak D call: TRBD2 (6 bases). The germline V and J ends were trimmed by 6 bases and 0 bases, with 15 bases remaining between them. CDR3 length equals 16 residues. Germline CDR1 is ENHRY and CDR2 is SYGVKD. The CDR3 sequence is CAISPRDGSSYNEQFF. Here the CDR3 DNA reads TGTGCCATCAGCCCCCGGGACGGGAGCTCCTACAATGAGCAGTTCTTC.

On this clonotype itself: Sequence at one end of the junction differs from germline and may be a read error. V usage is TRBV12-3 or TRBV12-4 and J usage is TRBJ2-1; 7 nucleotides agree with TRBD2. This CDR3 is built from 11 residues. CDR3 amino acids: CASSRGVEEFF. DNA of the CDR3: TGTGCCAGCAGTCGGGGGGTTGAGGAGTTCTTC.

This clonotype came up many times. The CDR3 nucleotides are TGTGCCAGCAGCACCTCTCGGGGACAGGGGTTTCCAGATACGCAGTATTTT. Its translation is CASSTSRGQGFPDTQYF. This chain links TRBV11-2 with TRBJ2-3; 10 bases fit TRBD1. CDR1 SGHAT and CDR2 FQNNGV come from the germline V gene. The length of the CDR3 is 17 residues. Losses at the gene ends were 5 bases for V and 4 bases for J; bases not matched to a gene: 12.

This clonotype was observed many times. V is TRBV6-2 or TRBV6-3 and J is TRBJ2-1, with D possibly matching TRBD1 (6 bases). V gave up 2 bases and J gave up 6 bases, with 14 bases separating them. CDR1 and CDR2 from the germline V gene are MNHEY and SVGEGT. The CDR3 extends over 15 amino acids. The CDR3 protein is CASSYTGQPGNEQFF. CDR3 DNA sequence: TGTGCCAGCAGTTACACTGGACAGCCGGGCAATGAGCAGTTCTTC.

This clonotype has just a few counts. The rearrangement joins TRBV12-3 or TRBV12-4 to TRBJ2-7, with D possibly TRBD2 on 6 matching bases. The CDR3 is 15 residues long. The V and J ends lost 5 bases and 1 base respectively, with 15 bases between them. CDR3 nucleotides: TGTGCCAGCAGTCCAGGAGGGATACCTTCCTACGAGCAGTACTTC. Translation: CASSPGGIPSYEQYF.

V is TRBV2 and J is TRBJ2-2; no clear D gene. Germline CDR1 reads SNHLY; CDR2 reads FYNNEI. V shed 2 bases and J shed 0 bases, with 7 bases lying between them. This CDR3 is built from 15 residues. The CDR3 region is CASSETSANTGELFF. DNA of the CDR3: TGTGCCAGCAGTGAAACCAGCGCGAACACCGGGGAGCTGTTTTTT.

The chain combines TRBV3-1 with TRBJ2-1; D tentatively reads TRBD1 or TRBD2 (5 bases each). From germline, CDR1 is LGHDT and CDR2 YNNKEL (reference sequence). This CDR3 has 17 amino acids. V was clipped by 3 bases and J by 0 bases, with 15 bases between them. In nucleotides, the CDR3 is TGTGCCAGCAGCCACCGAACCGGGACGCTCTCCTACAATGAGCAGTTCTTC. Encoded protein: CASSHRTGTLSYNEQFF.

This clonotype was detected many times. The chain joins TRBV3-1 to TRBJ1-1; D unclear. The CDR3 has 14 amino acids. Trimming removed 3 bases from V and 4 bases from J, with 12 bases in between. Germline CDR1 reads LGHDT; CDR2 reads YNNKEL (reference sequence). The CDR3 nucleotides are TGTGCCAGCAGCCAGACTCTGAGGAGCACTGAAGCTTTCTTT. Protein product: CASSQTLRSTEAFF.

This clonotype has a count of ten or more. CDR3 DNA: TGTGCCAGCAGTTTCCAGGGTGGGGCCAACGTCCTGACTTTC. Amino acid sequence: CASSFQGGANVLTF. V gene TRBV28 combines with J gene TRBJ2-6; D may be TRBD1 (5 bases). V was clipped by 3 bases and J by 3 bases, with 6 bases between them. Germline V gives CDR1 MDHEN, CDR2 SYDVKM. CDR3 length: 14 amino acids.